The 4 T cell receptor beta chains below were found in one sample sequenced in a study of blood T cell repertoires in COVID-19. Repertoires were generated with immunoSEQ multiplex PCR, while TCRdb's copy carries only in-frame clones and drops some. The table has 400,000 to 500,000 clones, 86% seen once. The material sequenced was peripheral blood. These receptors were taken from a woman aged 25 to 39 with active or convalescent COVID-19.

The rearrangement links TRBV3-1 (or the pseudogene TRBV3-2) to TRBJ1-2; 11 bases align to TRBD1. The CDR3 totals 15 residues. The J segment lost 4 bases and the V segment lost 1 base, leaving 2 bases of the junction unmatched. Germline assignment: CDR1 LGHDT and CDR2 YNNKEL (reference sequence). This CDR3 is CASSQGTGGVYGYTF. The CDR3 DNA reads TGTGCCAGCAGCCAAGGGACAGGGGGCGTCTATGGCTACACCTTC.

Regarding this clone: A read error is likely, as this CDR3 ends without the conserved phenylalanine or tryptophan. The limits of the CDR3 on the DNA are not certain, so only TCRdb's listed CDR3 is given. V gene TRBV21-1 combines with J gene TRBJ2-4; the DNA was not compared with TRBD2, the D call given in the table. TRBV21-1 is a documented pseudogene. The CDR3 spans 10 amino acids, including both terminal residues. The CDR3 sequence is CASSKGEANV.

Only one count was recorded for this clone. The chain links TRBV6-1 to TRBJ1-5, with 9 bases identical to TRBD1. The CDR3 runs to 17 residues. V was pared by 2 bases and J by 4 bases, with 9 bases of the junction left unmatched. Germline lookup yields CDR1 MNHNS and CDR2 SASEGT. CDR3 nucleotide sequence: TGTGCCAGCAGTGAACAGACGGGACAGGGCTCTAATCAGCCCCAGCATTTT. Residues: CASSEQTGQGSNQPQHF.

V usage is TRBV5-4 and J usage is TRBJ2-3, with 7 bases fitting TRBD2. Trimming cost V 2 bases and J 2 bases; bases outside gene matches: 8. The germline CDR1 and CDR2 sequences are SGHNT and YYREEE (reference sequence). This CDR3 has 16 residues. The CDR3 reads CASSLLAGQATDTQYF. CDR3 in DNA: TGTGCCAGCAGCTTATTAGCGGGCCAAGCCACAGATACGCAGTATTTT.